This T cell receptor (beta chain) was sequenced in a study of CD8 T cells in Susac syndrome. High-throughput TCR beta sequencing covered peripheral CD8+ and CD4+ T cells. The CD8+ and CD4+ T cells were negatively isolated, with the TEMRA cells enriched by FACS. V shed 5 bases and J 0 bases; nucleotides not matched to a gene: 5. From germline, CDR1 is SEHNR and CDR2 FQNEAQ (reference sequence). There are 17 residues in the CDR3. Random hexamers were used to reverse transcribe about 0.45 to 1 ug of RNA. A multiplex approach, immunoSEQ multiplex PCR, amplified TCR beta CDR3 across 54 Vbeta and 13 Jbeta. TCRdb passed the immunoSEQ multiplex PCR reads through MiXCR, listing each CDR3 protein once. This sample has under 200,000 distinct CDR3 sequences, with about 94% found just once.

The material sequenced was CD4+ T cells from PBMCs. The J gene is TRBJ2-6, the V gene TRBV7-9, with TRBD1 matching 9 bases. The receptor's source is a human donor in good health. CDR3 nucleotides: TGTGCCAGCAGCCTGGGACAGGGAGTCTCTGGGGCCAACGTCCTGACTTTC. Amino acids: CASSLGQGVSGANVLTF. The full variable domain, in which reference TRBV7-9 and TRBJ2-6 provide the parts outside the CDR3, is DTGVSQNPRHKITKRGQNVTFRCDPISEHNRLYWYRQTLGQGPEFLTYFQNEAQLEKSRLLSDRFSAERPKGSFSTLEIQRTEQGDSAMYLCASSLGQGVSGANVLTFGAGSRLTVL.